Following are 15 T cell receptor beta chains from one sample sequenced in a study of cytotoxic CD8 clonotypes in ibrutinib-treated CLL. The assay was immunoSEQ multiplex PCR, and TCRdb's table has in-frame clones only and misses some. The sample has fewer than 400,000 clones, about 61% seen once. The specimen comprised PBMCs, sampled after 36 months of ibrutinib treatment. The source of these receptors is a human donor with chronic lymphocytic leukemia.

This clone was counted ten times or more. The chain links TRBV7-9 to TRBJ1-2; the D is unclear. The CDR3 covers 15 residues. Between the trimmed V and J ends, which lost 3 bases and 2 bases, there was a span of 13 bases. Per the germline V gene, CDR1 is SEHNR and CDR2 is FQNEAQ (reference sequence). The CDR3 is CASSLAGLGNYGYTF. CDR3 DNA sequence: TGTGCCAGCAGCTTGGCCGGTCTGGGGAACTATGGCTACACCTTC.

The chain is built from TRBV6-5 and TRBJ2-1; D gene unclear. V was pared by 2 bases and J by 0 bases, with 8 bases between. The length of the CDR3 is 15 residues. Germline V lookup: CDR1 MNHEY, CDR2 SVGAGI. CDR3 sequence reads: CASSYRVSSYNEQFF. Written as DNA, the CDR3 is TGTGCCAGCAGTTACAGAGTTAGCTCCTACAATGAGCAGTTCTTC.

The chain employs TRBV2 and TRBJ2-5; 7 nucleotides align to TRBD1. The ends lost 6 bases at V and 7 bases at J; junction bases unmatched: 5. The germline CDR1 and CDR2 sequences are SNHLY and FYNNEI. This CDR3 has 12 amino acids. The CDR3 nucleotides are TGTGCCAGCAGAGGGGACAGTGGGACCCAGTACTTC. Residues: CASRGDSGTQYF.

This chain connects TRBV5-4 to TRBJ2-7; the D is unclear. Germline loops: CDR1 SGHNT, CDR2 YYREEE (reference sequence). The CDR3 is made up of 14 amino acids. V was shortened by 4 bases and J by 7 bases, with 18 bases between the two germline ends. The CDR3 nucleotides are TGTGCCAGCAGCAACCGTCCTTTGGGTGGGGAGCAGTACTTC. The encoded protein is CASSNRPLGGEQYF. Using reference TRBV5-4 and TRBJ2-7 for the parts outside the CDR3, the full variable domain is ETGVTQSPTHLIKTRGQQVTLRCSSQSGHNTVSWYQQALGQGPQFIFQYYREEENGRGNFPPRFSGLQFPNYSSELNVNALELDDSALYLCASSNRPLGGEQYFGPGTRLTVT.

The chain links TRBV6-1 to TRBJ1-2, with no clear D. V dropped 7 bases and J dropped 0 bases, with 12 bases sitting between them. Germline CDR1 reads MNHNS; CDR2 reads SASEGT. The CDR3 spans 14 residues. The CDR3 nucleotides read TGTGCCAGCACTGATCAGTTAACTAACTATGGCTACACCTTC. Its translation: CASTDQLTNYGYTF.

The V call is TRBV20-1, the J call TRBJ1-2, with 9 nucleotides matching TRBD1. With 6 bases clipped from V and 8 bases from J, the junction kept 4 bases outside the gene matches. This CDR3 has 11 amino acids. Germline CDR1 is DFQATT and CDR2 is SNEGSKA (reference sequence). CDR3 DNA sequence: TGCAGTGCCAACAGGGGGCAGGGCTACACCTTC. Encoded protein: CSANRGQGYTF.

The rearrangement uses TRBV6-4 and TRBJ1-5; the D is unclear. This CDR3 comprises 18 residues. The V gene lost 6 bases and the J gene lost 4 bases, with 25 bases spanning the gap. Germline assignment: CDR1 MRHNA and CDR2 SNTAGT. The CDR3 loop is CASRYNYREEPKNQPQHF. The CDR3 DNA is TGTGCCAGCAGATACAATTACCGGGAAGAACCCAAAAATCAGCCCCAGCATTTT.

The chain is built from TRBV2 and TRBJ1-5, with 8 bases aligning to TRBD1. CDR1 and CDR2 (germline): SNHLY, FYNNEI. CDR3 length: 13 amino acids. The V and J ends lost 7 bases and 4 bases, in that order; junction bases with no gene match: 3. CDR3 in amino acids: CASTDRGNQPQHF. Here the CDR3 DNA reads TGTGCCAGCACTGACAGGGGAAATCAGCCCCAGCATTTT.

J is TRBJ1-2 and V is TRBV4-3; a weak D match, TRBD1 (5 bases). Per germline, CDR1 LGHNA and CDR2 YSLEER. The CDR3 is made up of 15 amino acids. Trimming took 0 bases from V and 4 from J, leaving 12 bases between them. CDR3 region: CASSQDRDLGYGYTF. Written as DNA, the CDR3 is TGCGCCAGCAGCCAAGACAGGGACCTGGGCTATGGCTACACCTTC.

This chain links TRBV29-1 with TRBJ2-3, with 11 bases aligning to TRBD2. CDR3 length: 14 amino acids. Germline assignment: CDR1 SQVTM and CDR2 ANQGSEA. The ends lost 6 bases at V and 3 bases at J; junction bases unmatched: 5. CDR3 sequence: CSVVAGGRTDTQYF. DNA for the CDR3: TGCAGCGTCGTAGCGGGGGGGAGAACAGATACGCAGTATTTT.

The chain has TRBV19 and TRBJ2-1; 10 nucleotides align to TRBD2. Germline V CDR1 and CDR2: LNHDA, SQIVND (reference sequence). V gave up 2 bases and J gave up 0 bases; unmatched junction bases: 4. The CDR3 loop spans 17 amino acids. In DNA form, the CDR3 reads TGTGCCAGTAGTATACTAGCGGGAGTTAACTCCTACAATGAGCAGTTCTTC. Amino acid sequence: CASSILAGVNSYNEQFF.

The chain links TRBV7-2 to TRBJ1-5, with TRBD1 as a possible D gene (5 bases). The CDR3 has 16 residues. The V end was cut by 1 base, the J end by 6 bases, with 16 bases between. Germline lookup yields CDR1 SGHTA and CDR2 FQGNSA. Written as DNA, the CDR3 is TGTGCCAGCAGCTTAGTGGCCGGCGGGGGAGGTCAGCCCCAGCATTTT. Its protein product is CASSLVAGGGGQPQHF. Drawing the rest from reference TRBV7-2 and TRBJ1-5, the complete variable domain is GAGVSQSPSNKVTEKGKDVELRCDPISGHTALYWYRQSLGQGLEFLIYFQGNSAPDKSGLPSDRFSAERTGGSVSTLTIQRTQQEDSAVYLCASSLVAGGGGQPQHFGDGTRLSIL.

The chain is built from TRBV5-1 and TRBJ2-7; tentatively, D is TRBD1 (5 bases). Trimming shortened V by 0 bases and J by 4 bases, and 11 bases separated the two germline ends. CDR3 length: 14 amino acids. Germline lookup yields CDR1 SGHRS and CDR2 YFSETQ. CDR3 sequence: CASSLAGREYEQYF. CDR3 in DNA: TGCGCCAGCAGCTTGGCGGGCAGGGAATACGAGCAGTACTTC.

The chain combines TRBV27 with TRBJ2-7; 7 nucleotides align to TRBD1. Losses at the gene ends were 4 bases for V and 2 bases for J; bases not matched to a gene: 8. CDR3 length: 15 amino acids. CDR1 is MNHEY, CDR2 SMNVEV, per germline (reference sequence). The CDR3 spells CASSSLSTGAYEQYF. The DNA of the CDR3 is TGTGCCAGCAGTTCCCTCTCAACAGGGGCCTACGAGCAGTACTTC.

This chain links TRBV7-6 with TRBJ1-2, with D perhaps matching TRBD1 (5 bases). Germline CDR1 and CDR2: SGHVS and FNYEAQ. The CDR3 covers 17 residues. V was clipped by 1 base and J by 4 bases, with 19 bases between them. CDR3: CASSLGGRVGVVYGYTF. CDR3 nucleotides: TGTGCCAGCAGCTTAGGGGGCCGAGTTGGGGTAGTCTATGGCTACACCTTC. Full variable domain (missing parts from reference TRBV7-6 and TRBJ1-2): GAGVSQSPRYKVTKRGQDVALRCDPISGHVSLYWYRQALGQGPEFLTYFNYEAQQDKSGLPNDRFSAERPEGSISTLTIQRTEQRDSAMYRCASSLGGRVGVVYGYTFGSGTRLTVV.